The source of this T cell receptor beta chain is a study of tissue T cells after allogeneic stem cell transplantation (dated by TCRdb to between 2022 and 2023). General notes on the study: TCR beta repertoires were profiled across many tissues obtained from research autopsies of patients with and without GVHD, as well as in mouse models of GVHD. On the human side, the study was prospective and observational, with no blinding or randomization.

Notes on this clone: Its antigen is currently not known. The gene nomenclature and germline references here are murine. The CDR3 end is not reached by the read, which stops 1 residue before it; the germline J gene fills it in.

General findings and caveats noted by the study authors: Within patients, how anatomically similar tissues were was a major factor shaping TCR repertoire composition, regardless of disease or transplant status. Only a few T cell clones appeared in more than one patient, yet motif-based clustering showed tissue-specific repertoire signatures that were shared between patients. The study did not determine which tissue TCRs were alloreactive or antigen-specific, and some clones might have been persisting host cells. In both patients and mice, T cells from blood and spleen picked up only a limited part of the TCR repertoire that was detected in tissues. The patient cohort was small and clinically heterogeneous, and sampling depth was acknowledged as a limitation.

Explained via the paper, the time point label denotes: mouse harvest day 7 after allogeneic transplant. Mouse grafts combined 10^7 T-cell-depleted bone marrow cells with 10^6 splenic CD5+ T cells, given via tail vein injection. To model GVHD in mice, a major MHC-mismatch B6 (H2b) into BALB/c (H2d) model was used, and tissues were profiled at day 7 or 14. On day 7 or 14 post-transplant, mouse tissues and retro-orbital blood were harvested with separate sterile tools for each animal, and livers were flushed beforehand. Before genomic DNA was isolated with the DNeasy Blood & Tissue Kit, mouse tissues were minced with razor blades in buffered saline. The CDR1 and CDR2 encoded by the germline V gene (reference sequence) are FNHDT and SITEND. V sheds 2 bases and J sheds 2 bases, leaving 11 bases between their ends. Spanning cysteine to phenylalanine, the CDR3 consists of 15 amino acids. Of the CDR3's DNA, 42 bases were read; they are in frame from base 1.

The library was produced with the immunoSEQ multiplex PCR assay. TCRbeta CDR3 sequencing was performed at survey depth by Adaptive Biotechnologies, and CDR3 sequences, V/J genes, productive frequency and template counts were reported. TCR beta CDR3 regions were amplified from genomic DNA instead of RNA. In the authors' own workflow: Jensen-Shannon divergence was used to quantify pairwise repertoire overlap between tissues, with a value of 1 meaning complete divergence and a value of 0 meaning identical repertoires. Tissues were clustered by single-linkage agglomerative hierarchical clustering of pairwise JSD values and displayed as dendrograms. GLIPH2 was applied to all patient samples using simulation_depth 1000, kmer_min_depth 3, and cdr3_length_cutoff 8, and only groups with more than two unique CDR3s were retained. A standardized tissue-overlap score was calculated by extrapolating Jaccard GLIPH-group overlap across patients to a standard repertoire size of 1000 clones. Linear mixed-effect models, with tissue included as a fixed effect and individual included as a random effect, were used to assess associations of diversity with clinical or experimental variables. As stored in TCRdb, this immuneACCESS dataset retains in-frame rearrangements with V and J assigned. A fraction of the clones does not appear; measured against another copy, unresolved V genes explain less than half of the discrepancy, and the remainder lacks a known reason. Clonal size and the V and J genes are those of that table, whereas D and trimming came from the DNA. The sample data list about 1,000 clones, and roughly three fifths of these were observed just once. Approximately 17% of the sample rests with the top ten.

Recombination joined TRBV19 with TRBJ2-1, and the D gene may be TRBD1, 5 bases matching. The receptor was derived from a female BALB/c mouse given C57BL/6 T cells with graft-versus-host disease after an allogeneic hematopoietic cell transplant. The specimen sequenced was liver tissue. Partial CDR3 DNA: TGTGCCAGCAGTATGGACGGACAATACTATGCTGAGCAGTTC. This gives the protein CASSMDGQYYAEQF. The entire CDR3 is CASSMDGQYYAEQFF.